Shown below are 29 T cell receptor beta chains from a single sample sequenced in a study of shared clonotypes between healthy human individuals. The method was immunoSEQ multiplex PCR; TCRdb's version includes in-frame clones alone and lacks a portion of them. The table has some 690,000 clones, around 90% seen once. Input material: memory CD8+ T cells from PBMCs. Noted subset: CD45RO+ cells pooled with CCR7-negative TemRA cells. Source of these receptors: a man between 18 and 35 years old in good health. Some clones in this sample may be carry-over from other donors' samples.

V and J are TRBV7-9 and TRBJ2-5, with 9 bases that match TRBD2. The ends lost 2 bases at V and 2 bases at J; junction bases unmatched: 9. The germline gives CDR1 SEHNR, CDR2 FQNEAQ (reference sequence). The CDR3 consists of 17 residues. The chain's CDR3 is CASSLIPSGMTQETQYF. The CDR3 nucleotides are TGTGCCAGCAGCTTAATTCCTAGCGGGATGACACAAGAGACCCAGTACTTC.

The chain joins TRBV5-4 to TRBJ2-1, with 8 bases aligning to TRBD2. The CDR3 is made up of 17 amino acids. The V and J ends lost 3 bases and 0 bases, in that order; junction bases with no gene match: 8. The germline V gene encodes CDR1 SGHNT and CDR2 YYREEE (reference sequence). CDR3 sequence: CASSYLGAGGSYNEQFF. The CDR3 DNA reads TGTGCCAGCAGCTATCTCGGGGCGGGAGGCTCCTACAATGAGCAGTTCTTC.

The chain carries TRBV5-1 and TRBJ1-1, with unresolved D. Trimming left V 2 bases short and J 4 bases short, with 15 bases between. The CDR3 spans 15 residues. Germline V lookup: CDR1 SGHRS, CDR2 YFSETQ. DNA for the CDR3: TGCGCCAGCAGCTTCTATCCGGTCCCCCCCACTGAAGCTTTCTTT. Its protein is CASSFYPVPPTEAFF.

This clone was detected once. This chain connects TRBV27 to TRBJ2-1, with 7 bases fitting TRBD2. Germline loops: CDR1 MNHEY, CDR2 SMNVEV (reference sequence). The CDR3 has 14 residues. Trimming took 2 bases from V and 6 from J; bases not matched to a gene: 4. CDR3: CASSLAGDANEQFF. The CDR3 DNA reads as TGTGCCAGCAGTTTAGCGGGAGACGCCAATGAGCAGTTCTTC.

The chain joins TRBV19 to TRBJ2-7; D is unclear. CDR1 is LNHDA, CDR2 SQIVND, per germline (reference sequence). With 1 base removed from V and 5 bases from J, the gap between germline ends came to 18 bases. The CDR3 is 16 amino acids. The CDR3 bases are TGTGCCAGTAGTATAGGCGGTATCGGCCCCACACACGAGCAGTACTTC. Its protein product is CASSIGGIGPTHEQYF.

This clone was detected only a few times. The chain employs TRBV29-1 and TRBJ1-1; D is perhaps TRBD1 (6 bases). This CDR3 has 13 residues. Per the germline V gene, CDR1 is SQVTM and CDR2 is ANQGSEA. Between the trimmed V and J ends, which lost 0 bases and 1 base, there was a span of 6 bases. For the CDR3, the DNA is TGCAGCGTTGAAGACAGGGGGAACACTGAAGCTTTCTTT. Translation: CSVEDRGNTEAFF.

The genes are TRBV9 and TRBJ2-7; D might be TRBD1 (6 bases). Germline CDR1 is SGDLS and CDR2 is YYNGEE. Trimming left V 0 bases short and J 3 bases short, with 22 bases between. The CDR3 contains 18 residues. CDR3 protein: CASSVAPDGTRPDYEQYF. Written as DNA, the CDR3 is TGTGCCAGCAGCGTAGCCCCAGACGGGACAAGACCGGACTACGAGCAGTACTTC. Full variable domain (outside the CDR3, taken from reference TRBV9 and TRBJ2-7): DSGVTQTPKHLITATGQRVTLRCSPRSGDLSVYWYQQSLDQGLQFLIQYYNGEERAKGNILERFSAQQFPDLHSELNLSSLELGDSALYFCASSVAPDGTRPDYEQYFGPGTRLTVT.

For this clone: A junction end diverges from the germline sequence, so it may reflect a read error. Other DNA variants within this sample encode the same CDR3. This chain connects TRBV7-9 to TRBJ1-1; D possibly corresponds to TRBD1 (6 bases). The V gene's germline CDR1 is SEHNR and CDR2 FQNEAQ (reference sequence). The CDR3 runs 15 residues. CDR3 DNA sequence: TGTGCCAGCAGTTTAGTTGTCAGGGGTTTTACTGAAGCTTTCTTT. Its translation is CASSLVVRGFTEAFF.

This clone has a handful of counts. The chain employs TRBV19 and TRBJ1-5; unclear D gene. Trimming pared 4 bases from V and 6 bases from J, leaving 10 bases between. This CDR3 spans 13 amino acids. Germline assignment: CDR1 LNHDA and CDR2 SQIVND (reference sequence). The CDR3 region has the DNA TGTGCCAGTAGTACGTCCGCGGGTCAGCCCCAGCATTTT. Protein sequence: CASSTSAGQPQHF.

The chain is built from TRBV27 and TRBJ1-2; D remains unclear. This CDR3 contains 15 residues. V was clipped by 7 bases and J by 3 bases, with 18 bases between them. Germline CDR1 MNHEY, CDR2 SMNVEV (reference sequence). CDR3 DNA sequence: TGTGCCAGCAAGGGCGTGGGGTCTTCGTACTATGGCTACACCTTC. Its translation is CASKGVGSSYYGYTF.

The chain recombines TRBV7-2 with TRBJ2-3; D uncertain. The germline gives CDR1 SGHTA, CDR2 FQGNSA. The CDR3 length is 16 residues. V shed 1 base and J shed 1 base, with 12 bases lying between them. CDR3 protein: CASSLGLGRRTDTQYF. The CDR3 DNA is TGTGCCAGCAGCTTAGGCTTGGGCAGACGCACAGATACGCAGTATTTT.

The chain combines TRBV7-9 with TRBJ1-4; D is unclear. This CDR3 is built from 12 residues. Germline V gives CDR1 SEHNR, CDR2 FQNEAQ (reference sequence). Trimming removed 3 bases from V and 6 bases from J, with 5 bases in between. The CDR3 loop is CASSFEDEKLFF. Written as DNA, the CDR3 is TGTGCCAGCAGCTTCGAGGATGAAAAACTGTTTTTT.

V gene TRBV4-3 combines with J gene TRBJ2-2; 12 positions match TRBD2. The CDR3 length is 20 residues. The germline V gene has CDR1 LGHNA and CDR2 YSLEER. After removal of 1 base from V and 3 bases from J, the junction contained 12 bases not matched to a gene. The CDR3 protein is CASSQASGRAIHLDTGELFF. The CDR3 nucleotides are TGCGCCAGCAGCCAAGCTAGCGGGAGGGCCATCCATTTAGACACCGGGGAGCTGTTTTTT.

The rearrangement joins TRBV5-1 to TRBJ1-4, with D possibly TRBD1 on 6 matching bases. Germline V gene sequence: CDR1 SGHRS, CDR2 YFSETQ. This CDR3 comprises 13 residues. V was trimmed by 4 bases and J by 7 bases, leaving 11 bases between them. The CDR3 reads CASSPGGAEKLFF. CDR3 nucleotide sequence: TGCGCCAGCAGCCCGGGGGGGGCTGAAAAACTGTTTTTT.

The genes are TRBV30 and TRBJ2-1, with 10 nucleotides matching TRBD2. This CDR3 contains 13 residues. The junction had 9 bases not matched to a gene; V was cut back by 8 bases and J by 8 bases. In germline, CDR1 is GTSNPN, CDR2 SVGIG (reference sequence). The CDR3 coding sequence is TGTGCCGCTCCGAGCGGGAGGGGCGATGAGCAGTTCTTC. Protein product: CAAPSGRGDEQFF.

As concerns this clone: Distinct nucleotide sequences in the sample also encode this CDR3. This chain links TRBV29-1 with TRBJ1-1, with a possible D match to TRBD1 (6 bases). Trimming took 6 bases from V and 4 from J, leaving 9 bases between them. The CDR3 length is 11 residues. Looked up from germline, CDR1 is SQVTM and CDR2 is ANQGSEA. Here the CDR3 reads CSVQGGTEAFF. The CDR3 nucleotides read TGCAGCGTCCAAGGGGGCACTGAAGCTTTCTTT. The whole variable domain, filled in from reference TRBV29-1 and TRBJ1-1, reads SAVISQKPSRDICQRGTSLTIQCQVDSQVTMMFWYRQQPGQSLTLIATANQGSEATYESGFVIDKFPISRPNLTFSTLTVSNMSPEDSSIYLCSVQGGTEAFFGQGTRLTVV.

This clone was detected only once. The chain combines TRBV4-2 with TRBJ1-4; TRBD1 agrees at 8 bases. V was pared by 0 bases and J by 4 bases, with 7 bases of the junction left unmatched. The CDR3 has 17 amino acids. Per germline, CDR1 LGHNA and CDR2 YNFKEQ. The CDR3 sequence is CASSQDYRGGHNEKLFF. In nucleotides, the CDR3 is TGTGCCAGCAGCCAAGATTACAGGGGGGGTCATAATGAAAAACTGTTTTTT.

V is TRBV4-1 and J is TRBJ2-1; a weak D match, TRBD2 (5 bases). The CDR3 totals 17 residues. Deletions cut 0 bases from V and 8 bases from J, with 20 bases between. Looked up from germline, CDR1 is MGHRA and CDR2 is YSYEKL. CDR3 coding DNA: TGCGCCAGCAGCCAAGAGAGCAAAAGCGGCTGGAGCTATGAGCAGTTCTTC. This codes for CASSQESKSGWSYEQFF.

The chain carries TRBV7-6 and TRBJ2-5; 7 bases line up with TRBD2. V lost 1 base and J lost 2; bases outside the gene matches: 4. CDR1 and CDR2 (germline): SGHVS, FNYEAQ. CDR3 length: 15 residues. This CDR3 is CASSLGGRGQETQYF. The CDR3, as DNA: TGTGCCAGCAGCTTAGGCGGGAGAGGGCAAGAGACCCAGTACTTC.

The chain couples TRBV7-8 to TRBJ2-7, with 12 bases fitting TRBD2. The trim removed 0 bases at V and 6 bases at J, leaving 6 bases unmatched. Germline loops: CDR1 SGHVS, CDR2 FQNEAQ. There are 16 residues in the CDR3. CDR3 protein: CASSLARLAGVREQYF. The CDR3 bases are TGTGCCAGCAGCTTAGCCCGACTAGCGGGAGTGCGCGAGCAGTACTTC. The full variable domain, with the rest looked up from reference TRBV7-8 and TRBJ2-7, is GAGVSQSPRYKVAKRGQDVALRCDPISGHVSLFWYQQALGQGPEFLTYFQNEAQLDKSGLPSDRFFAERPEGSVSTLKIQRTQQEDSAVYLCASSLARLAGVREQYFGPGTRLTVT.

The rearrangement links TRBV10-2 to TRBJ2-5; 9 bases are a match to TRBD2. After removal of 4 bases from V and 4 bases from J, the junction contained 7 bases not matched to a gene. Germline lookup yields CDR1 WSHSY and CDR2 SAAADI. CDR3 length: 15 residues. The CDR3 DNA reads TGCGCCAGCAGTGGGATAGCGGGAGCTACAGAGACCCAGTACTTC. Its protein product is CASSGIAGATETQYF.

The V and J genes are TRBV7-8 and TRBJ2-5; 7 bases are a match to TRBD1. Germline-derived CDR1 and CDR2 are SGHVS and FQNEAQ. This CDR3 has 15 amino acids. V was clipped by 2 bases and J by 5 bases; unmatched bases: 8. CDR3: CASSLIRQGWETQYF. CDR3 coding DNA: TGTGCCAGCAGCTTAATTAGACAGGGTTGGGAGACCCAGTACTTC.

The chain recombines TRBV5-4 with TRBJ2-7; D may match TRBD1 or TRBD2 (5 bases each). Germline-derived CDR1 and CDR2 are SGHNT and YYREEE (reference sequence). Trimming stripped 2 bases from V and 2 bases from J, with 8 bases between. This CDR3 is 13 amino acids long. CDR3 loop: CASSFGGPYEQYF. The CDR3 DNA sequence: TGTGCCAGCAGCTTTGGGGGACCCTACGAGCAGTACTTC. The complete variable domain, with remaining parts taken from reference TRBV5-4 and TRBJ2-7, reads ETGVTQSPTHLIKTRGQQVTLRCSSQSGHNTVSWYQQALGQGPQFIFQYYREEENGRGNFPPRFSGLQFPNYSSELNVNALELDDSALYLCASSFGGPYEQYFGPGTRLTVT.

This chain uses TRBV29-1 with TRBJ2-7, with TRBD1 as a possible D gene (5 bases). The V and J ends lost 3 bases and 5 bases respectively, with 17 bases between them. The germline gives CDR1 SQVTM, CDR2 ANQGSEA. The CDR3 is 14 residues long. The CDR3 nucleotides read TGCAGCGTTGAGGCTCAGGGCATTAGCCACGAGCAGTACTTC. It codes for CSVEAQGISHEQYF.

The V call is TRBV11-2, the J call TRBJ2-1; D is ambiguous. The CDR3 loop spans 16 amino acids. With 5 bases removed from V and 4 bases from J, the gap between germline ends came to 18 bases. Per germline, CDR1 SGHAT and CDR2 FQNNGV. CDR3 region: CASSAQWLPLYNEQFF. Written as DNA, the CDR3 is TGTGCCAGCAGCGCCCAGTGGCTCCCCCTATACAATGAGCAGTTCTTC.

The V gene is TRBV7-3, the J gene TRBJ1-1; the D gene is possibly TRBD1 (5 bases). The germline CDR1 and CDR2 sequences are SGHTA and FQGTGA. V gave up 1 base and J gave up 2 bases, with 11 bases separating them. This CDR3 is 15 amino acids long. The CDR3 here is CASSLSQGLNTEAFF. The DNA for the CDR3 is TGTGCCAGCAGCTTAAGTCAGGGTTTAAACACTGAAGCTTTCTTT.

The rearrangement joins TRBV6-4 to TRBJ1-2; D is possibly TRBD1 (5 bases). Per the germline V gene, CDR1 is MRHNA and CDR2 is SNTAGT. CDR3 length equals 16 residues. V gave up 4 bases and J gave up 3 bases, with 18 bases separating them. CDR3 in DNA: TGTGCCAGCAGTGCCGATTCTCGGACGGGACACTATGGCTACACCTTC. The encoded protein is CASSADSRTGHYGYTF.

DNA of the CDR3: TGTGCCGCCCCCCGGGGGGGCTTTTACGAGCAGTACTTC. Translated, it gives CAAPRGGFYEQYF. The chain joins TRBV6-5 to TRBJ2-7; 8 nucleotides match TRBD2. V was pared by 11 bases and J by 4 bases, with 10 bases of the junction left unmatched. The CDR3 has 13 amino acids. The germline V gene has CDR1 MNHEY and CDR2 SVGAGI.

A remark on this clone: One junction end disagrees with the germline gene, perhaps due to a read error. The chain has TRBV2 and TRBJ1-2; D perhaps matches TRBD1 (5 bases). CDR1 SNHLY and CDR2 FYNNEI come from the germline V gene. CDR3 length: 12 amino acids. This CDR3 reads CARSTRDYGYTF. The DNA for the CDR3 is TGTGCCCGGTCAACCCGGGACTACGGCTACACCTTC.